Listed below are T cell receptor beta chains from one sample, sequenced in a study of control samples from healthy donors and cancer patients. The protocol was immunoSEQ multiplex PCR, while the TCRdb copy is restricted to in-frame clones and leaves out a portion. The repertoire consists of approximately 100,000 clones, with roughly four fifths occurring once and the leading ten covering 2% to 2.5%. The sequencing sample was made of blood. The receptors derive from a man in his 60s in good health. The conserved cysteine and the conserved F or W are not part of the CDR3 here. Each record gives: V gene, CDR3 protein.

v_call: TRBV5-1
cdr3_aa: ASSPQIAGDSDTQY

v_call: TRBV11-2
cdr3_aa: ASSFNPGQKEKLF

v_call: TRBV27
cdr3_aa: ASSLFLAGHYEQY

v_call: TRBV7-9
cdr3_aa: ASSAGQASSPLH

v_call: TRBV7-6
cdr3_aa: ASSRQGWPGNTIY

v_call: TRBV29-1
cdr3_aa: SVVAGSNTGELF

v_call: TRBV2
cdr3_aa: ATRPLDRGAANTIY

v_call: TRBV19
cdr3_aa: ASNKDSVYQPQH

v_call: TRBV27
cdr3_aa: ASIHDGRSTDTQY

v_call: TRBV5-8
cdr3_aa: ASRSADSGNSPLH

v_call: TRBV13
cdr3_aa: ASSSGATPEQY

v_call: TRBV4-2
cdr3_aa: ASSPSGTGYEQY

v_call: TRBV28
cdr3_aa: ASVTSNQETQY

v_call: TRBV30
cdr3_aa: AWSALDRFDQPQH

v_call: TRBV7-9
cdr3_aa: ASSPRGNSLDTQY

v_call: TRBV10-3
cdr3_aa: AISDRGRGNEKLF

v_call: TRBV21-1
cdr3_aa: ASGGATSGANVLT

v_call: TRBV2
cdr3_aa: ASKRVPNTGELF

v_call: TRBV3-1/TRBV3-2
cdr3_aa: ASSRSLGTGELF

v_call: TRBV7-9
cdr3_aa: ASSSGLNYEQY

v_call: TRBV27
cdr3_aa: ASRRADEKLF

v_call: TRBV11-2
cdr3_aa: ASSLDFSGGNTEAF

v_call: TRBV7-9
cdr3_aa: ASSLGGMIDTQY

v_call: TRBV21-1
cdr3_aa: ASSKRAGDFRGSSYEQY

v_call: TRBV10-3
cdr3_aa: AISETSGGFTDTQY

v_call: TRBV7-8
cdr3_aa: ASSLRRGEVGELF

v_call: TRBV3-1/TRBV3-2
cdr3_aa: ASTDRGFTDTQY

v_call: TRBV19
cdr3_aa: ASRRGANTGELF

v_call: TRBV30
cdr3_aa: AYSRTLSTDTQY

v_call: TRBV7-6
cdr3_aa: ASSLSGQRAEAF

v_call: TRBV27
cdr3_aa: ASSGTGTPSIMNTEAF

v_call: TRBV12-3/TRBV12-4
cdr3_aa: ASSFDWGGELF

v_call: TRBV18
cdr3_aa: ASSPPARGNSPLH

v_call: TRBV24-1
cdr3_aa: ATSDSNSGGHGYT

v_call: TRBV14
cdr3_aa: ASSQRTSGTANEQF

v_call: TRBV5-1
cdr3_aa: ASSLDPDRAYEQY

v_call: TRBV7-9
cdr3_aa: ASSSARSSYNEQF

v_call: TRBV19
cdr3_aa: ASSPGRYEQY

v_call: TRBV3-1/TRBV3-2
cdr3_aa: ASSQVGRGDSPLH

v_call: TRBV14
cdr3_aa: ASSPYVADGNTIY

v_call: TRBV30
cdr3_aa: AWRGGSGGAF

v_call: TRBV7-3
cdr3_aa: ASSGLAGETQY

v_call: TRBV29-1
cdr3_aa: SVELTYNEQF

v_call: TRBV15
cdr3_aa: ATRSQRLAGGRYNEQF

v_call: TRBV18
cdr3_aa: ASLGWGYEQY

v_call: TRBV19
cdr3_aa: ASSIAGLRGGGYT